The sequence of this T cell receptor beta chain was determined in a study of blood T cell repertoires in COVID-19. Across the whole study: Samples came from the United States, Italy and Spain, spanning acute and convalescent COVID-19. T cells, B-cell-depleted T cells, or PBMCs supplied cDNA or gDNA.

The authors' processing: Estimates of nucleated cell counts were drawn from the amplification of reference gene primers. Profiled with immunoSEQ multiplex PCR; TCRdb holds only in-frame clones, not every one. That table is the source of V, J and clone size, and D and trimming were worked out from the DNA. This table holds about 91,000 clones, 87% found once. By frequency in the sample, this clone is medium-sized (0.01 to 0.1%). CDR1 and CDR2 from the germline V gene are MNHNY and SVGAGI (reference sequence). Trimming removed 6 bases at V and 7 bases at J, with 10 bases between. The CDR3 spans 11 residues.

Input material: peripheral blood. The chain couples TRBV6-6 to TRBJ2-7; D is ambiguous. This TCR was sampled from a man in his 70s with acute or convalescent COVID-19. The CDR3 DNA sequence: TGTGCCAGCAGCACTAACTGGGAGCAGTACTTC. It specifies CASSTNWEQYF.